This TCR beta chain was sequenced in a study of T cell clonality in common variable immunodeficiency. General study findings and limits: CVID subjects showed higher TCRbeta clonality than healthy controls. Common variable immunodeficiency TCR beta sequences reportedly had fewer deletions and N-nucleotide insertions.

Patients and controls were mostly of Caucasian heritage. Each donor provided roughly 4.5 to 8 ml of heparinized whole blood. Sequencing was performed with immunoSEQ multiplex PCR; in TCRdb, only in-frame clones are kept and a portion is missing. The table lists about 52,000 clones, with no singletons. Trimming shortened V by 6 bases and J by 7 bases, and 19 bases separated the two germline ends. Germline CDR1 and CDR2: ENHRY and SYGVKD. This CDR3 has 15 amino acids. Many counts were recorded for this clone. Antigen: not known. The read falls 3 residues short of the CDR3 end, and the missing part is taken from the germline J gene.

This receptor was taken from a person aged 18-70 years in good health. Sequencing was performed on peripheral blood mononuclear cells. The rearrangement uses TRBV10-3 and TRBJ2-1, with D uncertain. The CDR3 loop reads CAISPLAGDTNEQFF. The sequenced CDR3 bases are TGTGCCATCAGCCCTCTGGCAGGTGATACTAATGAG.